The present T cell receptor (beta chain) was sequenced within a study of cytomegalovirus exposure and HLA in healthy donors. Looking at the study overall: Genetic ancestry analysis placed 81% of the 300 to 400 donors that were genotyped in the Caucasian-associated cluster. Study-wide results and limits: It was in a later analysis that TCR association rates were seen to vary by HLA locus, highest for DRB1 and lowest for HLA-C. TCR beta chains numbering approximately 150 were designated cytomegalovirus-associated.

It was with 60 Vbeta and 13 Jbeta primers that the PCR ran. The table came from immunoSEQ multiplex PCR; TCRdb's copy has only in-frame clones and leaves some out. Of 100,000 to 150,000 clones in the sample, approximately 90% are singletons; the top ten hold more than 4%. About this clone itself: Its antigen is currently unknown.

This TCR derives from a woman aged 25 to 39 in good health and CMV-seronegative. The material sequenced was PBMCs.

The CDR3 here is CASSPTGQGYNEQFF. The CDR3 region has the DNA TGTGCCAGCAGTCCGACGGGACAGGGCTACAATGAGCAGTTCTTC. V gene TRBV28 combines with J gene TRBJ2-1, with 9 nucleotides matching TRBD1. V dropped 5 bases and J dropped 3; count of bases not matched to a gene: 5. The germline V gene has CDR1 MDHEN and CDR2 SYDVKM. CDR3 size: 15 residues.